The 13 T cell receptor beta chains below all came from one sample that was sequenced in a study of cytomegalovirus exposure and HLA in healthy donors. 13 Jbeta primers and 60 Vbeta primers were used for the PCR. TCRdb's copy holds only in-frame clones and misses some; the assay was immunoSEQ multiplex PCR. The sample has some 200,000 clones; 81% are singletons. Sequencing was carried out using PBMCs. The receptors derive from a man aged 50-60 years in good health and CMV-seronegative.

The CDR3 reads CASSFTASGANVLTF. DNA for the CDR3: TGCGCCAGCAGCTTCACAGCCTCTGGGGCCAACGTCCTGACTTTC. V usage is TRBV5-1 and J usage is TRBJ2-6; D unresolved. Germline V lookup: CDR1 SGHRS, CDR2 YFSETQ. The CDR3 length is 15 residues. V gave up 2 bases and J gave up 0 bases, with 6 bases separating them. The full variable domain, its missing parts supplied by reference TRBV5-1 and TRBJ2-6, is KAGVTQTPRYLIKTRGQQVTLSCSPISGHRSVSWYQQTPGQGLQFLFEYFSETQRNKGNFPGRFSGRQFSNSRSEMNVSTLELGDSALYLCASSFTASGANVLTFGAGSRLTVL.

This chain joins TRBV10-2 and TRBJ2-1, with 7 bases fitting TRBD1. The trim removed 7 bases at V and 6 bases at J, leaving 9 bases unmatched. Germline V gene data show CDR1 as WSHSY and CDR2 as SAAADI. This CDR3 spans 14 amino acids. The CDR3 is CASKGQGVSNEQFF. The CDR3 DNA follows: TGCGCCAGCAAAGGGCAGGGGGTGTCCAATGAGCAGTTCTTC.

Regarding this clone: An end of the junction differs from the germline gene, which may be a read error. DNA of the CDR3: TGTGCCAGCCAGGTGAAAGGAAACACCGTATATTTT. This sequence encodes CASQVKGNTVYF. The J gene is TRBJ1-3, the V gene TRBV6-1, with D hard to call. The germline V gene encodes CDR1 MNHNS and CDR2 SASEGT. There are 12 residues in the CDR3.

The rearrangement uses TRBV15 and TRBJ1-5; a weak D match, TRBD1 (6 bases). Germline CDR1 is LNHNV and CDR2 is YYDKDF (reference sequence). V gave up 8 bases and J gave up 11 bases, with 28 bases separating them. The CDR3 contains 16 residues. The CDR3 bases are TGTGCCACCGGTGCGGGGGGCCAGCGTGGGGAATTAGCCCAGCATTTT. Its protein is CATGAGGQRGELAQHF.

The rearrangement uses TRBV7-9 and TRBJ1-2; D possibly corresponds to TRBD1 (5 bases). V shed 5 bases and J shed 7 bases, with 11 bases lying between them. The CDR3 totals 12 residues. Germline V gives CDR1 SEHNR, CDR2 FQNEAQ (reference sequence). Here the CDR3 DNA reads TGTGCCAGCAGCCCCAGGGAGGCTGGCTACACCTTC. Amino acids: CASSPREAGYTF.

In DNA form, the CDR3 reads TGTGCCAGCGGAGAGTATGGCTACACCTTC. It translates to CASGEYGYTF. V and J are TRBV19 and TRBJ1-2; D gene ambiguous. The CDR3 covers 10 residues. CDR1 LNHDA and CDR2 SQIVND come from the germline V gene (reference sequence). V lost 9 bases and J 5 bases, leaving 7 bases between the germline ends.

The chain recombines TRBV5-1 with TRBJ2-7, with D perhaps TRBD1 (5 bases). The V end lost 5 bases, the J end lost 1 base, and 10 bases lay between the germline ends. The CDR3 sequence is 13 residues long. Germline V CDR1 and CDR2: SGHRS, YFSETQ. The CDR3 coding sequence is TGCGCCAGCAGTACAGGACCTTCCTACGAGCAGTACTTC. Its translation is CASSTGPSYEQYF.

This clone has only a few counts. The chain is built from TRBV7-2 and TRBJ2-1, with D tentatively TRBD2 (6 bases). The germline CDR1 and CDR2 sequences are SGHTA and FQGNSA. V was shortened by 5 bases and J by 7 bases, with 12 bases between the two germline ends. The CDR3 contains 13 residues. DNA for the CDR3: TGTGCCAGCAGCCTATACCTAGCGAATGAGCAGTTCTTC. The encoded protein is CASSLYLANEQFF. The whole variable domain, filled in from reference TRBV7-2 and TRBJ2-1, reads GAGVSQSPSNKVTEKGKDVELRCDPISGHTALYWYRQSLGQGLEFLIYFQGNSAPDKSGLPSDRFSAERTGGSVSTLTIQRTQQEDSAVYLCASSLYLANEQFFGPGTRLTVL.

The V and J genes are TRBV7-2 and TRBJ1-2, with D perhaps matching TRBD1 (6 bases). CDR1 and CDR2 (germline): SGHTA, FQGNSA. Between the trimmed V and J ends, which lost 6 bases and 0 bases, there was a span of 11 bases. The length of the CDR3 is 14 residues. The DNA of the CDR3 is TGTGCCAGCAGAATTAGGACAGCTAACTATGGCTACACCTTC. Amino acids: CASRIRTANYGYTF.

Here the CDR3 reads CASSYSSQGGDQPQHF. The CDR3, as DNA: TGTGCCAGCAGTTACTCGTCCCAGGGCGGGGATCAGCCCCAGCATTTT. The rearrangement uses TRBV6-6 and TRBJ1-5; maybe TRBD1 (5 bases). Trimming stripped 0 bases from V and 5 bases from J, with 14 bases between. The length of the CDR3 is 16 residues. From germline, CDR1 is MNHNY and CDR2 SVGAGI (reference sequence).

The rearrangement uses TRBV9 and TRBJ2-3; TRBD2 agrees at 13 bases. J lost 5 bases, V lost 3 bases, and 12 bases had no gene match. Germline CDR1 is SGDLS and CDR2 is YYNGEE. The CDR3 runs 18 residues. CDR3 residues: CASSAIGLAGAGKDTQYF. The CDR3 DNA sequence: TGTGCCAGCAGCGCAATCGGACTAGCGGGGGCCGGGAAAGATACGCAGTATTTT.

The genes are TRBV27 and TRBJ2-1; 10 nucleotides agree with TRBD1. Trimming took 6 bases from V and 7 from J; bases not matched to a gene: 27. CDR3 size: 21 residues. CDR1 is MNHEY and CDR2 is SMNVEV in the germline V gene (reference sequence). CDR3 region: CASRGPRDRGPYAGGLNEQFF. The CDR3 bases are TGTGCCAGCAGGGGGCCCCGCGACAGGGGGCCCTACGCGGGGGGCCTAAATGAGCAGTTCTTC.

The chain employs TRBV4-2 and TRBJ2-3, with D tentatively TRBD2 (5 bases). Trimming cost V 9 bases and J 1 base, with 11 bases left between them. CDR1 LGHNA and CDR2 YNFKEQ come from the germline V gene. There are 13 residues in the CDR3. Here the CDR3 reads CASSGIGTDTQYF. The CDR3 DNA is TGTGCCAGTTCGGGGATTGGCACAGATACGCAGTATTTT.